The 11 T cell receptor beta chains reported below all come from one sample, sequenced in a study of CD8 T cells in Susac syndrome. An input of roughly 0.5 to 1 ug of RNA was subjected to reverse transcription using random hexamers. TCRdb called the immunoSEQ multiplex PCR reads again in MiXCR, with one record for every CDR3 protein. The sample has some 150,000 distinct CDR3 sequences; approximately 94% are singletons. Input material: CD4+ T cells from PBMCs. These TCRs come from a human donor in good health.

This clonotype was seen once. The V call is TRBV5-1, the J call TRBJ1-4; the D is unclear. CDR3 size: 15 residues. Germline lookup yields CDR1 SGHRS and CDR2 YFSETQ. Trimming pared 0 bases from V and 8 bases from J, leaving 14 bases between. CDR3 region: CASSLAALSEEKLFF. The CDR3 DNA sequence: TGCGCCAGCAGCTTGGCCGCCTTGAGTGAAGAAAAACTGTTTTTT. The variable domain in full, completed from reference TRBV5-1 and TRBJ1-4, reads KAGVTQTPRYLIKTRGQQVTLSCSPISGHRSVSWYQQTPGQGLQFLFEYFSETQRNKGNFPGRFSGRQFSNSRSEMNVSTLELGDSALYLCASSLAALSEEKLFFGSGTQLSVL.

The chain links TRBV21-1 to TRBJ2-3; the table's D call, TRBD1, was not checked against the DNA. TRBV21-1 is recorded as a pseudogene. The CDR3 is 13 residues long. Here the CDR3 reads CASSSLGRINEYF. The DNA of the CDR3 is TGTGCCAGCAGCTCTCTGGGACGAATCAATGAGTATTTT.

The chain has TRBV2 and TRBJ2-7, with 7 nucleotides matching TRBD1. The CDR3 sequence is 14 residues long. Per the germline V gene, CDR1 is SNHLY and CDR2 is FYNNEI. Trimming cost V 10 bases and J 6 bases; bases outside gene matches: 15. In DNA, the CDR3 is TGTGCCACTACCCCGGGACAGTACTCCGGCGAGCAGTACTTC. This sequence encodes CATTPGQYSGEQYF.

The V and J genes are TRBV4-1 and TRBJ2-3; 11 bases agree with TRBD2. From germline, CDR1 is MGHRA and CDR2 YSYEKL. The junction had 8 bases not matched to a gene; V was cut back by 6 bases and J by 6 bases. The length of the CDR3 is 15 residues. CDR3 sequence: CASSLAGGGRDTQYF. The DNA for the CDR3 is TGCGCCAGCAGTTTAGCGGGAGGGGGCCGTGATACGCAGTATTTT.

The chain has TRBV27 and TRBJ2-7, with 11 bases fitting TRBD2. CDR3 length equals 14 residues. Germline V lookup: CDR1 MNHEY, CDR2 SMNVEV (reference sequence). Losses at the gene ends were 6 bases for V and 4 bases for J; bases not matched to a gene: 5. This CDR3 is CASRDSGRVYEQYF. CDR3 bases: TGTGCCAGCAGGGATAGCGGGAGGGTGTACGAGCAGTACTTC.

The chain carries TRBV20-1 and TRBJ2-5, with TRBD1 matching over 7 bases. V trimming: 2 bases; J trimming: 2 bases; junction bases outside the gene matches: 5. Germline assignment: CDR1 DFQATT and CDR2 SNEGSKA (reference sequence). The CDR3 contains 14 residues. This chain's CDR3 is CSARNRGTQETQYF. CDR3 in DNA: TGCAGTGCTAGAAACAGGGGAACTCAAGAGACCCAGTACTTC.

This clonotype was picked up one time. The rearrangement links TRBV18 to TRBJ2-5; D possibly uses TRBD1 or TRBD2 (5 bases each). The length of the CDR3 is 13 residues. Germline V gives CDR1 KGHSH, CDR2 LQKENI. V lost 9 bases to trimming and J lost 4 bases, with 15 bases between them. The CDR3 DNA sequence: TGTGCCAGTACTAGGGGCCTCGGAGAGACCCAGTACTTC. Translated, it gives CASTRGLGETQYF.

The V gene is TRBV30, the J gene TRBJ2-3; D is perhaps TRBD1 (6 bases). The CDR3 totals 16 residues. Germline V CDR1 and CDR2: GTSNPN, SVGIG (reference sequence). Trimming took off 2 bases at V and 2 bases at J, with 17 bases between the two ends. The CDR3 region is CAWSTMGHQTTDTQYF. CDR3 coding DNA: TGTGCCTGGAGTACAATGGGACACCAAACCACAGATACGCAGTATTTT.

This clonotype came up once. The V call is TRBV28, the J call TRBJ2-7; 9 bases line up with TRBD1. This CDR3 spans 15 amino acids. V was clipped by 5 bases and J by 2 bases; unmatched bases: 7. In germline, CDR1 is MDHEN, CDR2 SYDVKM. The CDR3 here is CASSITGGLPYEQYF. The CDR3 nucleotides are TGTGCCAGCAGTATTACAGGGGGCCTACCCTACGAGCAGTACTTC.

This sequence joins TRBV18 and TRBJ1-2, with unresolved D. This CDR3 is built from 14 residues. Trimming left V 4 bases short and J 6 bases short, with 15 bases between. Germline V gene lookup returns CDR1 KGHSH and CDR2 LQKENI. CDR3 in amino acids: CASSLGLRKDGYTF. The CDR3 DNA reads TGTGCCAGCTCACTGGGCCTAAGGAAGGATGGCTACACCTTC. The full variable domain, rest sourced from reference TRBV18 and TRBJ1-2, is NAGVMQNPRHLVRRRGQEARLRCSPMKGHSHVYWYRQLPEEGLKFMVYLQKENIIDESGMPKERFSAEFPKEGPSILRIQQVVRGDSAAYFCASSLGLRKDGYTFGSGTRLTVV.

The V call is TRBV5-1, the J call TRBJ2-7, with D possibly being TRBD2 (6 bases). Germline lookup yields CDR1 SGHRS and CDR2 YFSETQ. The ends were cut back, 0 bases at V and 3 bases at J, with 16 bases in the middle. The CDR3 has 16 residues. The CDR3 is CASSLEAGRFIYEQYF. CDR3 in DNA: TGCGCCAGCAGCTTGGAAGCGGGCAGATTCATCTACGAGCAGTACTTC.